These 5 T cell receptor beta chains share one sample of origin, sequenced in a study of beta chain features in type 1 diabetes. The sequenced template was cDNA made from the entire isolated RNA. Assay used: immunoSEQ multiplex PCR; TCRdb lists only in-frame clones, some missing. The table includes about 400,000 clones, over 10% detected once. Their cognate antigens are unknown. Study observations and caveats: Shorter TCRB CDR3s, moderately but significantly so, were found in Type 1 diabetes patients in all four CD4+ subsets.

The specimen sequenced was naive CD4+ T cells from blood. The source of these receptors is a woman under 30 with type 1 diabetes.

This clone was seen a handful of times. The gene calls are TRBV5-1 and TRBJ1-2, with a weak D call TRBD1 (6 bases). The CDR3 consists of 13 residues. The V gene lost 9 bases and the J gene lost 0 bases, with 12 bases spanning the gap. In germline, CDR1 is SGHRS, CDR2 YFSETQ. The CDR3 DNA sequence: TGCGCCACGACGGACAGTTCTAACTATGGCTACACCTTC. It specifies CATTDSSNYGYTF.

This clone was observed a handful of times. The rearrangement joins TRBV14 to TRBJ1-2, with D possibly matching TRBD1 (5 bases). Trimming removed 1 base from V and 8 bases from J, with 14 bases in between. Germline V lookup: CDR1 SGHDN, CDR2 FVKESK. The CDR3 spans 14 residues. The CDR3 reads CASSQVAGGGGYTF. The CDR3 DNA follows: TGTGCCAGCAGCCAAGTAGCGGGGGGAGGCGGCTACACCTTC.

The chain recombines TRBV4-2 with TRBJ2-7; TRBD1 might be the D (6 bases). The CDR3 is made up of 15 amino acids. Germline V CDR1 and CDR2: LGHNA, YNFKEQ. The ends were cut back, 4 bases at V and 4 bases at J, with 17 bases in the middle. CDR3 bases: TGTGCCAGCAGCCCTAACTCAGGGGAGATATACGAGCAGTACTTC. It specifies CASSPNSGEIYEQYF.

This sequence joins TRBV9 and TRBJ2-7, with 8 bases lining up with TRBD2. Germline V gene data show CDR1 as SGDLS and CDR2 as YYNGEE. The J segment lost 7 bases and the V segment lost 3 bases, leaving 6 bases of the junction unmatched. The CDR3 is 13 amino acids. As DNA, the CDR3 is TGTGCCAGCAGCGCAGGACTAGCAAGGGAGCAGTACTTC. Translated, it gives CASSAGLAREQYF.

The table lists this clone with a few counts. The J gene is TRBJ2-5, the V gene TRBV7-9; 8 bases agree with TRBD2. This CDR3 is built from 14 residues. Trimming at V came to 1 base and at J to 3 bases, leaving 1 base not matched to a gene. Looked up from germline, CDR1 is SEHNR and CDR2 is FQNEAQ (reference sequence). In DNA, the CDR3 is TGTGCCAGCAGCTTAGGTAGCGGGAAAGAGACCCAGTACTTC. Its protein product is CASSLGSGKETQYF.